This TCR beta chain was recorded in a study of T cells in Graves' hyperthyroidism and ophthalmopathy. Germline V gives CDR1 MDHEN, CDR2 SYDVKM. This CDR3 region has 15 residues. The V end lost 6 bases, the J end lost 3 bases, and 18 bases lay between the germline ends. Using RNA transcripts as the source, TCR beta CDR3 regions were amplified. HTBI primers were the set used in a first-round RT-PCR of the TCR CDR3. TCRdb used MiXCR to reprocess the multiplex PCR reads, holding one entry per CDR3 protein. The sample has a few hundred thousand distinct CDR3 sequences, about a sixth seen once; the top ten hold roughly 3.4%.

This chain connects TRBV28 to TRBJ2-7; a possible D gene is TRBD2 (5 bases). This clonotype was obtained from a woman in her thirties or forties with Graves' ophthalmopathy. Sequencing was done on a sample of blood. CDR3 loop: CASSRAQRAGYEQYF. DNA for the CDR3: TGTGCCAGCAGCCGGGCCCAAAGGGCGGGCTACGAGCAGTACTTC.